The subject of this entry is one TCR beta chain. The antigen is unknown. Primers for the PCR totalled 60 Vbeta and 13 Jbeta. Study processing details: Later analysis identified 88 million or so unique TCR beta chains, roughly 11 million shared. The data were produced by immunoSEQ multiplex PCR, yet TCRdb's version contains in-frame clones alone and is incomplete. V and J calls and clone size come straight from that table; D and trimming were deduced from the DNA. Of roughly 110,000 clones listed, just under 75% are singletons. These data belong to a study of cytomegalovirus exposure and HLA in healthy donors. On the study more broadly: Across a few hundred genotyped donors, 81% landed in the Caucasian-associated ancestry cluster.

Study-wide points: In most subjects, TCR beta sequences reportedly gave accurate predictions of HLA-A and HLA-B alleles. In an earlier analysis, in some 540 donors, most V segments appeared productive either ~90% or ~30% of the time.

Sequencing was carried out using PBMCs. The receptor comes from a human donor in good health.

The DNA of the CDR3 is TGTGCCAGCACCGGGACAGGGCGGAATCAGCCCCAGCATTTT. Translation: CASTGTGRNQPQHF. The gene calls are TRBV2 and TRBJ1-5; 9 bases agree with TRBD1. The V and J ends lost 7 bases and 4 bases, in that order; junction bases with no gene match: 5. The germline CDR1 and CDR2 sequences are SNHLY and FYNNEI. The CDR3 has 14 residues.